Here is one T cell receptor (beta chain) with its context. These data belong to a study of control samples from healthy donors and cancer patients. The V gene's germline CDR1 is MNHNS and CDR2 SASEGT. The length of the CDR3 is 14 residues. Trimming cost V 1 base and J 7 bases, with 14 bases left between them. This table comes from immunoSEQ multiplex PCR, and its TCRdb copy is limited to in-frame clones, with some not included. The sample lists 51,000 or so clones, roughly 80% seen once, with over 9% in the top ten. What was sequenced was blood. This chain uses TRBV6-1 with TRBJ2-7; D perhaps matches TRBD2 (6 bases). The TCR originated in a man aged 65-85 years in good health. CDR3 region: CASSEVWGTLEQYF. For the CDR3, the DNA is TGTGCCAGCAGTGAAGTGTGGGGGACTTTAGAGCAGTACTTC.